This T cell receptor (beta chain) was sequenced during a study of T cells in Graves' hyperthyroidism and ophthalmopathy. Study-level findings and limits: The model foresaw ophthalmopathy a median roughly 6.5 months prior to onset. Researchers found most expanded thyroid clonotypes above 0.001 in blood as well.

Germline-derived CDR1 and CDR2 are DFQATT and SNEGSKA (reference sequence). CDR3 length: 16 residues. The trim removed 1 base at V and 3 bases at J, leaving 11 bases unmatched. This clonotype was counted ten times or more. Its antigen is currently unknown. TCR beta CDR3 regions were amplified from RNA transcripts. HTBI primers were the set used in a first-round RT-PCR of the TCR CDR3. TCRdb itself ran the multiplex PCR reads through MiXCR, one entry per CDR3 protein. The table lists more than 550,000 distinct CDR3 sequences, 18% of them singletons, with about a sixth in the top ten. This chain connects TRBV20-1 to TRBJ1-1, with TRBD1 identical over 7 bases. The source material was blood. The source is a woman in her 50s with Graves' hyperthyroidism that later progressed to Graves' ophthalmopathy. CDR3 DNA: TGCAGTGCTAGAGGAAGACAGGGCCGCTCCGACACTGAAGCTTTCTTT. This sequence encodes CSARGRQGRSDTEAFF.